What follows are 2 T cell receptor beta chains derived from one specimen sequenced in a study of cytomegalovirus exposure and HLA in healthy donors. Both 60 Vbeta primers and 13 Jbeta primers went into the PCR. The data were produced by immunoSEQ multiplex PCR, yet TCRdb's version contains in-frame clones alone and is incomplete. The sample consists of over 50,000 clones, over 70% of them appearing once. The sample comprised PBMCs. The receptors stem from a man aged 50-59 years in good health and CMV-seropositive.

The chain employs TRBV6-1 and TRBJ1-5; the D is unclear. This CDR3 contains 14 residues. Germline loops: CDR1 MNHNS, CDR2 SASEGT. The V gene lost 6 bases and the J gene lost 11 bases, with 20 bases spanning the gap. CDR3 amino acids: CASSPTSEGLSQHF. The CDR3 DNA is TGTGCCAGCAGCCCCACTAGCGAGGGTTTGTCCCAGCATTTT.

DNA for the CDR3: TGTGCCAGCAGCTTAACAGACAGGGGAAAGAACACTGAAGCTTTCTTT. Its protein product is CASSLTDRGKNTEAFF. V and J are TRBV7-8 and TRBJ1-1; 8 bases align to TRBD1. CDR3 length: 16 residues. Germline lookup yields CDR1 SGHVS and CDR2 FQNEAQ. With 2 bases clipped from V and 1 base from J, the junction kept 6 bases outside the gene matches. The full variable domain, its missing parts supplied by reference TRBV7-8 and TRBJ1-1, is GAGVSQSPRYKVAKRGQDVALRCDPISGHVSLFWYQQALGQGPEFLTYFQNEAQLDKSGLPSDRFFAERPEGSVSTLKIQRTQQEDSAVYLCASSLTDRGKNTEAFFGQGTRLTVV.